These 28 T cell receptor beta chains share one sample of origin, sequenced in a study of blood T cell repertoires in COVID-19. The assay was immunoSEQ multiplex PCR, and TCRdb's table has in-frame clones only and misses some. The sample shows about 99,000 clones, around 90% of them seen only once. The specimen was peripheral blood. The receptors originated from a woman of 80 years or more in a cohort sampled during active COVID-19.

The rearrangement joins TRBV25-1 to TRBJ2-3, with D possibly matching TRBD2 (5 bases). From germline, CDR1 is MGHDK and CDR2 SYGVNS. The V and J ends lost 2 bases and 4 bases respectively, with 10 bases between them. The CDR3 covers 14 residues. CDR3 sequence: CASSEMRVPDTQYF. CDR3 nucleotide sequence: TGTGCCAGCAGTGAAATGCGGGTCCCAGATACGCAGTATTTT.

The V gene is TRBV4-1, the J gene TRBJ1-2; maybe TRBD1 (6 bases). This CDR3 region has 16 residues. Trimming took off 3 bases at V and 1 base at J, with 15 bases between the two ends. Germline-derived CDR1 and CDR2 are MGHRA and YSYEKL. The CDR3 spells CASSQVAGAYNYGYTF. CDR3 coding DNA: TGCGCCAGCAGCCAGGTGGCGGGGGCCTATAACTATGGCTACACCTTC.

The V and J genes are TRBV9 and TRBJ2-5; a weak D match, TRBD2 (5 bases). V was trimmed by 6 bases and J by 5 bases, leaving 26 bases between them. CDR1 and CDR2 from the germline V gene are SGDLS and YYNGEE. CDR3 size: 17 residues. The CDR3 DNA is TGTGCCAGCACCCCGTCCCTATCGGACTTAACGGGGGAGACCCAGTACTTC. It translates to CASTPSLSDLTGETQYF. Combining the CDR3 with reference TRBV9 and TRBJ2-5 gives the whole variable domain DSGVTQTPKHLITATGQRVTLRCSPRSGDLSVYWYQQSLDQGLQFLIQYYNGEERAKGNILERFSAQQFPDLHSELNLSSLELGDSALYFCASTPSLSDLTGETQYFGPGTRLLVL.

The chain links TRBV5-4 to TRBJ2-1, with 15 bases aligning to TRBD2. CDR3 length: 19 amino acids. Trimming took 4 bases from V and 4 from J; bases not matched to a gene: 12. Germline lookup yields CDR1 SGHNT and CDR2 YYREEE (reference sequence). The CDR3 reads CASSGGTSGGIQRYNEQFF. In DNA form, the CDR3 reads TGTGCCAGCAGCGGAGGGACTAGCGGGGGGATTCAGCGATACAATGAGCAGTTCTTC.

The chain employs TRBV28 and TRBJ1-1; the D gene is possibly TRBD1 (5 bases). V lost 3 bases and J lost 1, with 15 bases in between. Germline loops: CDR1 MDHEN, CDR2 SYDVKM. The CDR3 consists of 16 residues. The DNA of the CDR3 is TGTGCCAGCAGTTTTTTCCCCCCGGGGGAGAACACTGAAGCTTTCTTT. This translates into CASSFFPPGENTEAFF.

On this clone itself: The same CDR3 arises from other DNA sequences in this sample as well. The chain combines TRBV27 with TRBJ2-1; 9 nucleotides align to TRBD1. CDR3 length equals 14 residues. Germline CDR1 MNHEY, CDR2 SMNVEV (reference sequence). V was pared by 6 bases and J by 3 bases, with 3 bases of the junction left unmatched. CDR3 sequence (DNA): TGTGCCAGCAGCCCGGACAGGGGCTACAATGAGCAGTTCTTC. It yields the protein CASSPDRGYNEQFF.

The V and J genes are TRBV3-1 (or the pseudogene TRBV3-2) and TRBJ2-7; D is ambiguous. The germline V and J ends were trimmed by 5 bases and 2 bases, with 7 bases remaining between them. CDR1 is LGHDT, CDR2 YNNKEL, per germline (reference sequence). This CDR3 contains 12 residues. The CDR3 region has the DNA TGTGCCAGCAGCATAAGCCCCTACGAGCAGTACTTC. Translated, it gives CASSISPYEQYF.

A remark on this clone: Germline is not matched at one junction end, which may reflect a read error. The chain combines TRBV7-7 with TRBJ2-1; maybe TRBD1 (6 bases). Germline CDR1 reads SSHAT; CDR2 reads FNYEAQ (reference sequence). The CDR3 is 16 residues long. The CDR3 loop reads CASSLTGLSSYNEQFF. The CDR3 nucleotides are TGTGCTAGCAGTCTTACAGGGTTAAGCTCCTACAATGAGCAGTTCTTC.

The chain carries TRBV5-1 and TRBJ2-7, with D possibly TRBD1 on 6 matching bases. Germline values: CDR1 SGHRS, CDR2 YFSETQ. The CDR3 extends over 14 amino acids. V was shortened by 1 base and J by 2 bases, with 10 bases between the two germline ends. CDR3 residues: CASSLWQGTYEQYF. The DNA for the CDR3 is TGCGCCAGCAGCTTGTGGCAGGGGACCTACGAGCAGTACTTC.

This chain uses TRBV27 with TRBJ2-5; perhaps TRBD1 as D (6 bases). The germline CDR1 and CDR2 sequences are MNHEY and SMNVEV (reference sequence). There are 13 residues in the CDR3. V gave up 6 bases and J gave up 4 bases, with 12 bases separating them. CDR3 protein: CASRGQGRETQYF. CDR3 bases: TGTGCCAGCAGAGGGCAGGGGAGAGAGACCCAGTACTTC.

The rearrangement joins TRBV7-2 to TRBJ2-7; TRBD1 matches 7 bases. With 4 bases clipped from V and 1 base from J, the junction kept 4 bases outside the gene matches. The germline V gene has CDR1 SGHTA and CDR2 FQGNSA. The CDR3 is 14 amino acids. CDR3 sequence: CASSWDSVSYEQYF. The CDR3 bases are TGTGCCAGCAGCTGGGACAGCGTTTCCTACGAGCAGTACTTC.

This clone has only a few counts. The V gene is TRBV2, the J gene TRBJ1-1; D unclear. The CDR3 extends over 15 amino acids. Trimming pared 7 bases from V and 0 bases from J, leaving 15 bases between. Germline V gives CDR1 SNHLY, CDR2 FYNNEI. This chain's CDR3 is CASNKNRILNTEAFF. The CDR3 nucleotides read TGTGCCAGCAATAAAAATAGAATATTGAACACTGAAGCTTTCTTT. The whole variable domain, filled in from reference TRBV2 and TRBJ1-1, reads EPEVTQTPSHQVTQMGQEVILRCVPISNHLYFYWYRQILGQKVEFLVSFYNNEISEKSEIFDDQFSVERPDGSNFTLKIRSTKLEDSAMYFCASNKNRILNTEAFFGQGTRLTVV.

The chain uses TRBV5-1 and TRBJ1-4; maybe TRBD1 (5 bases). In germline, CDR1 is SGHRS, CDR2 YFSETQ. The CDR3 runs to 15 residues. The germline V and J ends were trimmed by 0 bases and 7 bases, with 13 bases remaining between them. The CDR3 sequence is CASSLAQGGREKLFF. CDR3 nucleotide sequence: TGCGCCAGCAGCTTGGCGCAGGGCGGTCGTGAAAAACTGTTTTTT.

The gene calls are TRBV29-1 and TRBJ2-2, with D maybe TRBD2 (7 bases). The CDR3 is 12 amino acids. V was pared by 7 bases and J by 7 bases, with 13 bases between. Germline V gene lookup returns CDR1 SQVTM and CDR2 ANQGSEA. The chain's CDR3 is CSASRGGGELFF. DNA for the CDR3: TGCAGCGCCTCGAGGGGGGGCGGGGAGCTGTTTTTT.

As concerns this clone: This probably arose from a read error, given a far larger clone one base away. Other DNA sequences of this sample code for an identical CDR3. This rearrangement joins TRBV2 to TRBJ2-4; 16 bases agree with TRBD2. This CDR3 has 19 residues. Unmatched junction bases numbered 9, after V lost 6 bases and J lost 1 base. The germline V gene encodes CDR1 SNHLY and CDR2 FYNNEI. CDR3 DNA: TGTGCCAGCAGCGAATCGGGACTAGCGGGGGGGCTGGCCAAAAACATTCAGTACTTC. Residues: CASSESGLAGGLAKNIQYF.

This chain uses TRBV7-6 with TRBJ2-7; TRBD1 might be the D (5 bases). Germline CDR1 SGHVS, CDR2 FNYEAQ. This CDR3 has 15 residues. V gave up 4 bases and J gave up 2 bases, with 15 bases separating them. The CDR3 DNA is TGTGCCAGCAGCTCCCCGGACACATCTACCTACGAGCAGTACTTC. Residues: CASSSPDTSTYEQYF.

The J gene is TRBJ2-5, the V gene TRBV10-1; 9 positions agree with TRBD2. V lost 2 bases, J lost 5 bases, and 6 bases stayed unmatched. The CDR3 is made up of 15 amino acids. CDR1 and CDR2 from the germline V gene are WNHNN and SYGVQD (reference sequence). The CDR3 region is CASSEGVAGVETQYF. CDR3 DNA: TGCGCCAGCAGTGAGGGGGTAGCGGGAGTCGAGACCCAGTACTTC.

The chain employs TRBV5-4 and TRBJ2-3, with TRBD2 identical over 8 bases. Germline V gives CDR1 SGHNT, CDR2 YYREEE (reference sequence). The CDR3 has 16 residues. The ends lost 0 bases at V and 0 bases at J; junction bases unmatched: 3. As DNA, the CDR3 is TGTGCCAGCAGCTTGGCGTTAGCGGGGAGCACAGATACGCAGTATTTT. Translated, it gives CASSLALAGSTDTQYF.

The chain has TRBV7-6 and TRBJ2-7; 7 nucleotides agree with TRBD1. The germline gives CDR1 SGHVS, CDR2 FNYEAQ. With V trimmed by 0 bases and J by 1 base, 6 bases remained unmatched. This CDR3 is 16 amino acids long. The CDR3 here is CASSLARGTASYEQYF. The CDR3 DNA reads as TGTGCCAGCAGCTTAGCGAGGGGGACAGCTTCCTACGAGCAGTACTTC. Looking up the rest from reference TRBV7-6 and TRBJ2-7 gives the full variable domain: GAGVSQSPRYKVTKRGQDVALRCDPISGHVSLYWYRQALGQGPEFLTYFNYEAQQDKSGLPNDRFSAERPEGSISTLTIQRTEQRDSAMYRCASSLARGTASYEQYFGPGTRLTVT.

CDR3 region: CASSIQGGRTEAFF. Written as DNA, the CDR3 is TGTGCCAGTAGTATTCAGGGAGGAAGGACTGAAGCTTTCTTT. V gene TRBV19 combines with J gene TRBJ1-1, with D tentatively TRBD1 (5 bases). CDR1 is LNHDA, CDR2 SQIVND, per germline (reference sequence). Between the trimmed V and J ends, which lost 3 bases and 5 bases, there was a span of 13 bases. The CDR3 runs 14 residues.

The gene calls are TRBV29-1 and TRBJ1-1; the match to TRBD1 covers 9 bases. The CDR3 sequence is 13 residues long. Germline CDR1 is SQVTM and CDR2 is ANQGSEA. With 7 bases clipped from V and 1 base from J, the junction kept 4 bases outside the gene matches. The CDR3 loop is CSAGQGPNTEAFF. Written as DNA, the CDR3 is TGCAGCGCAGGACAGGGGCCGAACACTGAAGCTTTCTTT.

The rearrangement joins TRBV2 to TRBJ2-3, with 9 bases fitting TRBD1. CDR3 length: 15 residues. V shed 5 bases, J shed 0 bases, and the junction held 3 bases outside the gene matches. CDR1 is SNHLY and CDR2 is FYNNEI in the germline V gene. In nucleotides, the CDR3 is TGTGCCAGCAGTTGGGGACAGGGTAGCACAGATACGCAGTATTTT. This codes for CASSWGQGSTDTQYF.

The chain joins TRBV19 to TRBJ2-7; possible D gene TRBD2, 6 bases. Looked up from germline, CDR1 is LNHDA and CDR2 is SQIVND (reference sequence). The CDR3 extends over 13 amino acids. V lost 3 bases, J lost 6 bases, and 12 bases lay in between. CDR3 sequence (DNA): TGTGCCAGTAGTATGGGTGCGGGGCCCGAGCAGTACTTC. As protein: CASSMGAGPEQYF.

This chain's CDR3 is CASREQGGKETQYF. Written as DNA, the CDR3 is TGTGCCAGCCGCGAACAGGGGGGAAAAGAGACCCAGTACTTC. V is TRBV13 and J is TRBJ2-5; 8 bases agree with TRBD1. The J segment lost 3 bases and the V segment lost 8 bases, leaving 8 bases of the junction unmatched. The CDR3 contains 14 residues. Germline V gene data show CDR1 as PRHDT and CDR2 as FYEKMQ (reference sequence).

The chain has TRBV6-5 and TRBJ1-6; 7 nucleotides agree with TRBD1. The CDR3 consists of 14 residues. J gave up 11 bases and V 6 bases, and 10 bases lay outside the gene matches. Per the germline V gene, CDR1 is MNHEY and CDR2 is SVGAGI. CDR3 amino acids: CASRKEQGMTPLHF. CDR3 nucleotides: TGTGCCAGCAGGAAAGAACAGGGGATGACACCCCTCCACTTT.

The chain carries TRBV2 and TRBJ1-5; 8 nucleotides line up with TRBD1. The V gene end was trimmed by 4 bases and the J gene end by 7 bases; junction bases not matched to a gene: 3. Germline V gene data show CDR1 as SNHLY and CDR2 as FYNNEI. CDR3 length: 13 amino acids. Here the CDR3 DNA reads TGTGCCAGCAGTGTCACAGGGGGACAGCCCCAGCATTTT. It specifies CASSVTGGQPQHF.

V is TRBV27 and J is TRBJ2-7; 7 bases line up with TRBD1. CDR3 length: 14 amino acids. Per the germline V gene, CDR1 is MNHEY and CDR2 is SMNVEV (reference sequence). V lost 6 bases to trimming and J lost 6 bases; unmatched junction nucleotides: 11. This CDR3 is CASSYRNRGGEQYF. CDR3 DNA sequence: TGTGCCAGCAGCTATCGAAACAGGGGCGGCGAGCAGTACTTC.

The chain carries TRBV2 and TRBJ1-2; no reliable D call. CDR1 is SNHLY and CDR2 is FYNNEI in the germline V gene. Trimming pared 6 bases from V and 3 bases from J, leaving 23 bases between. This CDR3 spans 17 amino acids. CDR3 in amino acids: CASSSTESERADYGYTF. The DNA for the CDR3 is TGTGCCAGCAGCAGCACTGAATCTGAGAGGGCAGACTATGGCTACACCTTC.